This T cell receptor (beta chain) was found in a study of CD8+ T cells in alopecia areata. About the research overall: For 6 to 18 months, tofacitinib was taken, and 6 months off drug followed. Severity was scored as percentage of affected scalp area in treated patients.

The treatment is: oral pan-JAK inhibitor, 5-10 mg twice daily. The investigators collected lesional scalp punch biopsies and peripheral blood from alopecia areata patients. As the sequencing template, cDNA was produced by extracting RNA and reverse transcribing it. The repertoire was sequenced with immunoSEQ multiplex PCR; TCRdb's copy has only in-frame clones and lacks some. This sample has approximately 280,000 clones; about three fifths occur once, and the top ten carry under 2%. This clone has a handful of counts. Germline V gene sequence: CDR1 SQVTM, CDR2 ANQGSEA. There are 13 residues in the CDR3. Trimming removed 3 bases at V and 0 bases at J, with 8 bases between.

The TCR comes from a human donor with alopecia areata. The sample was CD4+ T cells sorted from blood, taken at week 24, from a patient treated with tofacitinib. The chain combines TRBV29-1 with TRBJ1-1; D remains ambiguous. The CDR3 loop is CSVEGTMNTEAFF. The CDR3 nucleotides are TGCAGCGTTGAGGGCACTATGAACACTGAAGCTTTCTTT.